This entry concerns a single TCR beta chain. Its antigen remains unidentified. The sample belongs to a study of OX40 agonist ivuxolimab in advanced cancers. On the study more broadly: Patients assigned to dose escalation were diagnosed with hepatocellular carcinoma, melanoma, renal cell or head and neck cancer. Among those enrolled, mean age was about 63 years (range roughly 20 to 85) and 75% to 85% were male. Broader study findings: With doses of 0.1 to 3.0 mg/kg, CD4+ and CD8+ blood T cells had undergone clonal expansion by week 6. The study did not work out the antigen specificity of the expanded peripheral T cells.

TCRdb keeps only in-frame clones here, not all; method: immunoSEQ multiplex PCR. The sample consists of about 76,000 clones, 70% to 90% of them appearing once. Germline CDR1 is WSHSY and CDR2 is SAAADI. The ends were cut back, 3 bases at V and 4 bases at J, with 12 bases in the middle. The CDR3 has 14 amino acids. J is TRBJ1-2 and V is TRBV10-2, with D perhaps TRBD1 (5 bases). The sequencing used CD4+ or CD8+ T cells sorted from blood, collected in a trial of the OX40 agonist ivuxolimab. The receptor comes from an adult with an advanced solid tumor such as melanoma, head and neck, liver or kidney cancer. The CDR3 DNA is TGCGCCAGCAGTGACCGTGGCGGGGCCTATGGCTACACCTTC. As protein: CASSDRGGAYGYTF.